This T cell receptor (beta chain) is from a study of glioma-infiltrating T cells. The study, taken as a whole, reports: Signature shared blood CDR3 motifs were enriched in low-divergence and depleted in high-divergence patients. CDR3 overlap between tissue and blood was very small.

Using RNA template, CDR3s of TCR alpha and beta were amplified with iRepertoire arm-PCR. One entry per CDR3 protein, called by TCRdb with MiXCR from the multiplex PCR reads. The profile covers 300,000 to 450,000 distinct CDR3 sequences, with 41% appearing a single time and about 12% taken by the ten largest. Points on this clonotype: Its specificity is not known.

The CDR3 length is 14 residues. Germline V gene sequence: CDR1 DFQATT, CDR2 SNEGSKA (reference sequence). Trimming stripped 2 bases from V and 2 bases from J, with 10 bases between. The sample was glioma tissue, nonneoplastic brain tissue, or PBMCs (not recorded which). This clonotype was obtained from a human donor with low-grade glioma or glioblastoma, undergoing nonglioma brain surgery, or in good health (not recorded which). V usage is TRBV20-1 and J usage is TRBJ1-5; a possible D gene is TRBD1 (6 bases). The CDR3 DNA sequence: TGCAGTGCTAGAAACAGGGTAGGCAATCAGCCCCAGCATTTT. Translating gives CSARNRVGNQPQHF.